This T cell receptor beta chain was captured in a study of blood T cell repertoires in COVID-19. TCRdb's table, derived via immunoSEQ multiplex PCR, lists solely in-frame clones and lacks some. Here the sample spans roughly 200,000 clones, under 80% being singletons. The CDR3 has 14 residues. The germline V gene has CDR1 KGHDR and CDR2 SFDVKD. Losses at the gene ends were 7 bases for V and 1 base for J; bases not matched to a gene: 2. J is TRBJ1-1 and V is TRBV24-1; 10 positions match TRBD1. The sample was peripheral blood. The receptor's source is a man aged 50-60 years who had recovered from COVID-19. Written as DNA, the CDR3 is TGTGCCACCAGAGGGACAGGGGAGAACACTGAAGCTTTCTTT. Amino acid sequence: CATRGTGENTEAFF.